These 27 T cell receptor beta chains came from one sample sequenced in a study of early T cells in non-severe SARS-CoV-2 infection (dated by TCRdb to about 2021). Receptor libraries were prepared by 5' RACE. The sequencer listed for this sample is NextSeq 500. TCRdb reprocessed the public reads (quality trimming at Q25 with fastp, clone calling with MiXCR) and kept in-frame beta chains. Rows with one shared CDR3 protein collapse into an entry with the most common genes and DNA. Here the sample has about 61,000 distinct CDR3 sequences; 11% occur a single time. More than 1.5% of the sample is taken by the ten largest. The specimen was whole blood. Every receptor here comes from an adult who was a healthcare worker with PCR-confirmed SARS-CoV-2 infection or an uninfected control (not recorded which).

This clonotype was recorded many times. The chain has TRBV5-4 and TRBJ1-1, with 7 bases matching TRBD1. The CDR3 is 13 residues long. Trimming cost V 0 bases and J 7 bases; bases outside gene matches: 3. Germline-derived CDR1 and CDR2 are SGHNT and YYREEE (reference sequence). The CDR3 loop reads CASSLGGGLEAFF. The CDR3 bases are TGTGCCAGCAGCTTGGGAGGGGGCCTTGAAGCTTTCTTT. Full variable domain (remainder filled in from reference TRBV5-4 and TRBJ1-1): ETGVTQSPTHLIKTRGQQVTLRCSSQSGHNTVSWYQQALGQGPQFIFQYYREEENGRGNFPPRFSGLQFPNYSSELNVNALELDDSALYLCASSLGGGLEAFFGQGTRLTVV.

This clonotype was seen repeatedly, ten times or more. The chain uses TRBV6-5 and TRBJ1-1, with a tentative D call TRBD1 (5 bases). This CDR3 is built from 13 residues. The V gene's germline CDR1 is MNHEY and CDR2 SVGAGI. V was cut by 7 bases and J by 1 base, with 10 bases left in between. The CDR3 DNA reads TGTGCCAGCAACCCGACAGAGAACACTGAAGCTTTCTTT. Translated: CASNPTENTEAFF.

This clonotype appeared many times. The rearrangement joins TRBV27 to TRBJ2-2; D may be TRBD1 or TRBD2 (6 bases each). The CDR3 spans 16 residues. V was cut by 6 bases and J by 1 base, with 15 bases left in between. Germline-derived CDR1 and CDR2 are MNHEY and SMNVEV (reference sequence). The CDR3 region is CASRSPGGVNTGELFF. CDR3 coding DNA: TGTGCCAGCAGAAGCCCCGGGGGCGTGAACACCGGGGAGCTGTTTTTT.

The sample holds many counts of this clonotype. The rearrangement joins TRBV30 to TRBJ1-1, with a tentative D call TRBD1 (5 bases). Looked up from germline, CDR1 is GTSNPN and CDR2 is SVGIG (reference sequence). V was trimmed by 5 bases and J by 5 bases, leaving 15 bases between them. This CDR3 is built from 13 residues. The CDR3: CAWGTQHGTEAFF. The CDR3 DNA follows: TGTGCCTGGGGGACGCAGCATGGGACTGAAGCTTTCTTT.

At least ten counts were recorded for this clonotype. The chain employs TRBV18 and TRBJ1-1; 7 bases fit TRBD1. The CDR3 runs to 15 residues. V lost 3 bases and J lost 4; bases outside the gene matches: 8. The germline CDR1 and CDR2 sequences are KGHSH and LQKENI. CDR3 nucleotide sequence: TGTGCCAGCTCACCCTCGTCAGGGGGGGTCACTGAAGCTTTCTTT. Protein: CASSPSSGGVTEAFF.

This clonotype has just a few counts. V is TRBV6-5 and J is TRBJ1-4; TRBD1 might be the D (5 bases). The CDR3 loop spans 14 amino acids. V was shortened by 5 bases and J by 4 bases, with 11 bases between the two germline ends. Germline lookup yields CDR1 MNHEY and CDR2 SVGAGI. CDR3 sequence reads: CASSLQASNEKLFF. In DNA, the CDR3 is TGTGCCAGCAGTCTACAGGCCAGTAATGAAAAACTGTTTTTT.

This clonotype has ten or more counts. The genes are TRBV18 and TRBJ2-2; 13 positions agree with TRBD2. Germline values: CDR1 KGHSH, CDR2 LQKENI. The V gene end was trimmed by 6 bases and the J gene end by 2 bases; junction bases not matched to a gene: 6. The CDR3 loop spans 17 amino acids. The chain's CDR3 is CASSRGLAGVNTGELFF. CDR3 nucleotide sequence: TGTGCCAGCTCTCGAGGACTAGCGGGGGTTAACACCGGGGAGCTGTTTTTT. The full variable domain, in which reference TRBV18 and TRBJ2-2 provide the parts outside the CDR3, is NAGVMQNPRHLVRRRGQEARLRCSPMKGHSHVYWYRQLPEEGLKFMVYLQKENIIDESGMPKERFSAEFPKEGPSILRIQQVVRGDSAAYFCASSRGLAGVNTGELFFGEGSRLTVL.

This clonotype was seen repeatedly, ten times or more. This chain links TRBV29-1 with TRBJ1-1; D not resolved. Between the trimmed V and J ends, which lost 4 bases and 1 base, there was a span of 10 bases. Germline CDR1 SQVTM, CDR2 ANQGSEA. This CDR3 is built from 13 residues. CDR3 sequence: CSVAPRANTEAFF. The CDR3 coding sequence is TGCAGCGTTGCCCCCCGAGCGAACACTGAAGCTTTCTTT.

Ten or more counts support this clonotype. V gene TRBV25-1 combines with J gene TRBJ1-2, with 10 positions matching TRBD1. The CDR3 contains 14 residues. The germline V gene has CDR1 MGHDK and CDR2 SYGVNS. J gave up 5 bases and V 3 bases, and 3 bases lay outside the gene matches. CDR3 sequence: CASSEADRGYGYTF. The CDR3 coding sequence is TGTGCCAGCAGTGAGGCGGACAGGGGGTATGGCTACACCTTC.

This chain connects TRBV25-1 to TRBJ2-5, with a tentative D call TRBD1 (5 bases). Germline-derived CDR1 and CDR2 are MGHDK and SYGVNS. Trimming left V 6 bases short and J 1 base short, with 9 bases between. The CDR3 has 13 amino acids. This chain's CDR3 is CASRRQTQETQYF. CDR3 DNA: TGTGCCAGCAGACGACAGACCCAAGAGACCCAGTACTTC.

With regard to this clonotype: This may arise from a read error, as a much more abundant clone is one base away. This chain's CDR3 is CASHTSGELPSTDTQYF. The DNA for the CDR3 is TGTGCCAGCCACACTAGCGGGGAACTCCCTAGCACAGATACGCAGTATTTT. The gene calls are TRBV18 and TRBJ2-3, with 10 bases matching TRBD2. The CDR3 has 17 amino acids. Germline CDR1 KGHSH, CDR2 LQKENI. V lost 8 bases, J lost 0 bases, and 11 bases stayed unmatched.

The CDR3, as DNA: TGTGCCACCAGCTCCGGGGCCTCCGAGACCCAGTACTTC. It yields the protein CATSSGASETQYF. The V gene is TRBV24-1, the J gene TRBJ2-5, with D perhaps matching TRBD1 or TRBD2 (5 bases each). The CDR3 is 13 amino acids. CDR1 is KGHDR, CDR2 SFDVKD, per germline. Trimming stripped 7 bases from V and 5 bases from J, with 13 bases between.

The chain joins TRBV6-5 to TRBJ1-2; D call uncertain. The V and J ends lost 2 bases and 6 bases respectively, with 7 bases between them. CDR1 is MNHEY, CDR2 SVGAGI, per germline. CDR3 length equals 12 residues. CDR3 loop: CASSYEGHGYTF. The CDR3 DNA reads TGTGCCAGCAGTTACGAAGGGCATGGCTACACCTTC.

The genes are TRBV27 and TRBJ2-1; 7 bases agree with TRBD1. There are 14 residues in the CDR3. The V and J ends lost 6 bases and 4 bases, in that order; junction bases with no gene match: 6. Germline CDR1 and CDR2: MNHEY and SMNVEV (reference sequence). The CDR3 bases are TGTGCCAGCAGATACGGGACAGAATACAATGAGCAGTTCTTC. Translation gives CASRYGTEYNEQFF.

This clonotype has a count of ten or more. The gene calls are TRBV3-1 and TRBJ2-7; the D gene could be TRBD1 or TRBD2 (5 bases each). This CDR3 has 13 residues. V was pared by 0 bases and J by 12 bases, with 15 bases between. Germline V lookup: CDR1 LGHDT, CDR2 YNNKEL (reference sequence). This chain's CDR3 is CASSQDFGKGRYF. The CDR3 DNA is TGTGCCAGCAGCCAAGATTTTGGGAAGGGGAGGTACTTC.

This clonotype was counted once. J is TRBJ1-1 and V is TRBV7-9, with 7 bases aligning to TRBD1. V was pared by 2 bases and J by 3 bases, with 0 bases of the junction left unmatched. The CDR3 runs to 13 residues. CDR1 is SEHNR and CDR2 is FQNEAQ in the germline V gene (reference sequence). The CDR3 region has the DNA TGTGCCAGCAGCTTAACAGGGGACACTGAAGCTTTCTTT. Protein: CASSLTGDTEAFF.

Here the CDR3 reads CASSLRDLQETQYF. The CDR3 coding sequence is TGTGCCAGCAGCTTAAGGGACTTACAAGAGACCCAGTACTTC. V is TRBV7-9 and J is TRBJ2-5; a possible D gene is TRBD2 (6 bases). This CDR3 is built from 14 residues. CDR1 and CDR2 (germline): SEHNR, FQNEAQ (reference sequence). The ends were cut back, 2 bases at V and 2 bases at J, with 9 bases in the middle.

This clonotype was observed a handful of times. This chain joins TRBV5-1 and TRBJ2-1, with 7 bases matching TRBD1. The V and J ends lost 3 bases and 4 bases, in that order; junction bases with no gene match: 7. CDR3 length: 15 amino acids. Germline CDR1 SGHRS, CDR2 YFSETQ. As DNA, the CDR3 is TGCGCCAGCAGCTCCCGGGACAGATTATACAATGAGCAGTTCTTC. Translation: CASSSRDRLYNEQFF.

This clonotype was detected ten times or more. The rearrangement joins TRBV5-1 to TRBJ1-5; TRBD1 agrees at 8 bases. Trimming took 4 bases from V and 5 from J; bases not matched to a gene: 2. Germline assignment: CDR1 SGHRS and CDR2 YFSETQ. This CDR3 region has 13 residues. The CDR3 is CASSQGADQPQHF. DNA for the CDR3: TGCGCCAGCAGCCAGGGGGCTGATCAGCCCCAGCATTTT.

J is TRBJ1-1 and V is TRBV5-5; tentative D call: TRBD1 (6 bases). This CDR3 has 13 residues. The V and J ends lost 3 bases and 8 bases respectively, with 14 bases between them. Germline V gene lookup returns CDR1 SGHKS and CDR2 YYEKEE (reference sequence). The CDR3 loop is CASSSYRDPEAFF. Written as DNA, the CDR3 is TGTGCCAGCAGCTCCTACAGGGACCCCGAAGCTTTCTTT.

In this sample, this clonotype turned up many times. This chain joins TRBV7-6 and TRBJ1-5, with a tentative D call TRBD1 (6 bases). Germline CDR1 and CDR2: SGHVS and FNYEAQ. The V end lost 5 bases, the J end lost 4 bases, and 9 bases lay between the germline ends. The CDR3 is 13 residues long. The CDR3 DNA reads as TGTGCCAGCAGCCCGGACAGAAATCAGCCCCAGCATTTT. It codes for CASSPDRNQPQHF.

This clonotype showed up many times. In DNA form, the CDR3 reads TGTGCCAGCAGCCTGAGGACCGGGAGCGATGAGCAGTTCTTC. Amino acid sequence: CASSLRTGSDEQFF. This chain joins TRBV7-2 and TRBJ2-1; D possibly corresponds to TRBD2 (6 bases). This CDR3 region has 14 residues. V shed 5 bases and J shed 8 bases, with 16 bases lying between them. The V gene's germline CDR1 is SGHTA and CDR2 FQGNSA.

This clonotype occurred many times. This chain uses TRBV9 with TRBJ1-1; D uncertain. CDR3 size: 14 residues. Germline V gives CDR1 SGDLS, CDR2 YYNGEE. V was trimmed by 3 bases and J by 0 bases, leaving 9 bases between them. CDR3 coding DNA: TGTGCCAGCAGCGCCGGGCTCCTGAACACTGAAGCTTTCTTT. It is translated as CASSAGLLNTEAFF. Full variable domain (outside the CDR3, taken from reference TRBV9 and TRBJ1-1): DSGVTQTPKHLITATGQRVTLRCSPRSGDLSVYWYQQSLDQGLQFLIQYYNGEERAKGNILERFSAQQFPDLHSELNLSSLELGDSALYFCASSAGLLNTEAFFGQGTRLTVV.

V gene TRBV19 combines with J gene TRBJ1-2; 11 bases are a match to TRBD1. This CDR3 is 14 amino acids long. Trimming cost V 7 bases and J 5 bases; bases outside gene matches: 6. CDR1 is LNHDA and CDR2 is SQIVND in the germline V gene (reference sequence). CDR3 loop: CASTPDRGPYGYTF. In nucleotides, the CDR3 is TGTGCCAGTACCCCGGACAGGGGGCCTTATGGCTACACCTTC.

Worth noting for this clonotype: With a much larger clone just one base away, this may be a read error. The chain uses TRBV5-1 and TRBJ2-2; tentatively, D is TRBD1 (5 bases). V was pared by 3 bases and J by 5 bases, with 8 bases between. CDR3 length: 13 amino acids. Germline loops: CDR1 SGHRS, CDR2 YFSETQ. In nucleotides, the CDR3 is TGCGCCAGCAGCTCGAGACAGACCGGGGAGCTGTTTTTT. Protein sequence: CASSSRQTGELFF.

There are a few counts of this clonotype. The V call is TRBV2, the J call TRBJ2-7; no firm D call. The CDR3 covers 11 residues. Germline CDR1 and CDR2: SNHLY and FYNNEI. Trimming took off 7 bases at V and 4 bases at J, with 8 bases between the two ends. This chain's CDR3 is CASIRAYEQYF. In DNA, the CDR3 is TGTGCCAGCATTCGAGCATACGAGCAGTACTTC.

This chain connects TRBV7-6 to TRBJ2-1, with D tentatively TRBD1 or TRBD2 (6 bases each). V was cut by 6 bases and J by 10 bases, with 22 bases left in between. CDR3 size: 15 residues. CDR1 SGHVS and CDR2 FNYEAQ come from the germline V gene. CDR3 nucleotide sequence: TGTGCCAGCAGAGGGACCCAGGGGTATGCGGGGGAGCAGTTCTTC. Translating it yields CASRGTQGYAGEQFF.